Each of the 5 T cell receptor beta chains below was sequenced from the same sample in a study of blood T cell repertoires in COVID-19. The protocol was immunoSEQ multiplex PCR, while the TCRdb copy is restricted to in-frame clones and leaves out a portion. The data show fewer than 250,000 clones, about four fifths seen once. Sequencing used PBMCs or T cells enriched from blood (not recorded which). All receptors derive from a woman aged 25 to 39 who had recovered from COVID-19.

V is TRBV12-5 and J is TRBJ2-1, with D possibly TRBD2 on 5 matching bases. The CDR3 consists of 13 residues. CDR1 LGHNT and CDR2 FRNRAP come from the germline V gene. The V gene lost 8 bases and the J gene lost 1 base, with 9 bases spanning the gap. CDR3 protein: CASRTQSYNEQFF. The CDR3 bases are TGTGCTAGTAGGACTCAATCCTACAATGAGCAGTTCTTC.

This sequence joins TRBV5-1 and TRBJ2-5; D gene ambiguous. Germline V CDR1 and CDR2: SGHRS, YFSETQ. The V gene lost 0 bases and the J gene lost 2 bases, with 8 bases spanning the gap. The CDR3 spans 14 residues. CDR3 in amino acids: CASSLAAGQETQYF. The CDR3 nucleotides are TGCGCCAGCAGCTTGGCGGCAGGTCAAGAGACCCAGTACTTC. Combining the CDR3 with reference TRBV5-1 and TRBJ2-5 gives the whole variable domain KAGVTQTPRYLIKTRGQQVTLSCSPISGHRSVSWYQQTPGQGLQFLFEYFSETQRNKGNFPGRFSGRQFSNSRSEMNVSTLELGDSALYLCASSLAAGQETQYFGPGTRLLVL.

This clone was observed once. V gene TRBV10-3 combines with J gene TRBJ2-4, with TRBD2 matching 7 bases. The CDR3 covers 16 residues. Unmatched junction bases numbered 5, after V lost 0 bases and J lost 3 bases. Germline V CDR1 and CDR2: ENHRY, SYGVKD. The CDR3 nucleotides are TGTGCCATCAGTGAGTCTCCTAGCGGTGTCAAAAACATTCAGTACTTC. Residues: CAISESPSGVKNIQYF.

In DNA, the CDR3 is TGTGCCAGCAGTTTTCACTCCTTGAACACTGAAGCTTTCTTT. This codes for CASSFHSLNTEAFF. The chain couples TRBV28 to TRBJ1-1; the D is unclear. V was trimmed by 3 bases and J by 0 bases, leaving 8 bases between them. This CDR3 is built from 14 residues. In germline, CDR1 is MDHEN, CDR2 SYDVKM.

The chain employs TRBV7-3 and TRBJ2-3, with 12 bases identical to TRBD2. With 2 bases clipped from V and 4 bases from J, the junction kept 1 base outside the gene matches. In germline, CDR1 is SGHTA, CDR2 FQGTGA. CDR3 length equals 15 residues. The CDR3 reads CASSLLAGGPDTQYF. The CDR3 DNA reads TGTGCCAGCAGCTTACTAGCGGGAGGGCCAGATACGCAGTATTTT.